The sequence of this TCR beta chain was determined in a study of T cell responses to AZD1222 COVID-19 vaccine. Whole-study results and caveats: A mostly white British donor set with more females was recruited, and clonal diversity was possibly underestimated. Sampled repertoires all dated from after the peak T cell response.

On this clone: The antigen remains undetermined.

The data were produced by immunoSEQ multiplex PCR, yet TCRdb's version contains in-frame clones alone and is incomplete. This table holds about 170,000 clones, about 83% found once. CDR1 is SEHNR, CDR2 FQNEAQ, per germline (reference sequence). V was shortened by 1 base and J by 7 bases, with 16 bases between the two germline ends. The CDR3 consists of 16 residues. Sequenced here: peripheral blood, sampled 28 days after the second AZD1222 dose. This chain connects TRBV7-9 to TRBJ1-4, with D perhaps matching TRBD1 (6 bases). This clonotype was sampled from an adult who received the AZD1222 COVID-19 vaccine. Here the CDR3 DNA reads TGTGCCAGCAGCTTAGTGGTCGGGGGGCCCGGTGAAAAACTGTTTTTT. Translation: CASSLVVGGPGEKLFF.